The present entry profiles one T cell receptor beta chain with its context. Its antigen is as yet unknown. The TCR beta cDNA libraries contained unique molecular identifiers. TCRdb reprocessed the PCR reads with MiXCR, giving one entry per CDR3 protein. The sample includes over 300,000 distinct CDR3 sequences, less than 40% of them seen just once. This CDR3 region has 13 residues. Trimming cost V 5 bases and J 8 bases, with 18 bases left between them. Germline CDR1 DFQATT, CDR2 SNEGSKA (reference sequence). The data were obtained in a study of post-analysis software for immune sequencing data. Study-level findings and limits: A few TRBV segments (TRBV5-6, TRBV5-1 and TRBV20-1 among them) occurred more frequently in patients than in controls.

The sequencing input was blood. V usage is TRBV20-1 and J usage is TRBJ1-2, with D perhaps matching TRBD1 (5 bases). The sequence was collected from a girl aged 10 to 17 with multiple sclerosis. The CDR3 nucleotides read TGCAGTGCTGTGGACCAGGGAAATACGGGCTACACCTTC. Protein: CSAVDQGNTGYTF.